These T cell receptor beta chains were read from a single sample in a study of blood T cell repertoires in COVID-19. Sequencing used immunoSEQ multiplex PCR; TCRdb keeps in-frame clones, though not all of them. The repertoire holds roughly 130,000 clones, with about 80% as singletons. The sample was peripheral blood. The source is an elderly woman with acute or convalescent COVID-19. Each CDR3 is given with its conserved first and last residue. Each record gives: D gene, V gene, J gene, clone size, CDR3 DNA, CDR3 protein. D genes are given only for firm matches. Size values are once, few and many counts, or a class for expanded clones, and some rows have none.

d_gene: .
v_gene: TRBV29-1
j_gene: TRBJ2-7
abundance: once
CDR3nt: TGCAGCGTTGTCCCCGGACAGCTAAGTTACGAGCAGTACTTC
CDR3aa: CSVVPGQLSYEQYF

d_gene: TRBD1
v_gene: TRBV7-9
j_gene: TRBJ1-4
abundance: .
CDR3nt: TGTGCCAGCAGCCCGACAGGGGGTGATGAAAAACTGTTTTTT
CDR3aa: CASSPTGGDEKLFF

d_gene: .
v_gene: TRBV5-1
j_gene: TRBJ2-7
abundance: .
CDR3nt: TGCGCCAGCAGCCAGGGGCCGCCAAGGGGCCCTATCTACGAGCAGTACTTC
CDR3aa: CASSQGPPRGPIYEQYF

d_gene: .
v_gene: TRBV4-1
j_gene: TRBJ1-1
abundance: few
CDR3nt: TGCGCCAGCAGCCGCATAGGGGTCGGCACTGAAGCTTTCTTT
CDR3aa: CASSRIGVGTEAFF

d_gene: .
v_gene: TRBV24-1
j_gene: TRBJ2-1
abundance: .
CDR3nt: TGTGCCACCAGTGGGGGGGTCTACAATGAGCAGTTCTTC
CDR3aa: CATSGGVYNEQFF

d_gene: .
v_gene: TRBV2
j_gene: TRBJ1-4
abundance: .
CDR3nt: TGTGCCAGCATCGTGGGCTTAACTAATGAAAAACTGTTTTTT
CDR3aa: CASIVGLTNEKLFF

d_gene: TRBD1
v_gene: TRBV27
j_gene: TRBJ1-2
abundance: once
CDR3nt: TGTGCCAGCAGTGCCCACAGGGGGTTCTTTCACTACACCTTC
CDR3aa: CASSAHRGFFHYTF

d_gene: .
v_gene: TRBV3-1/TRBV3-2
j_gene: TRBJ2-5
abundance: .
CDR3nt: TGTGCCAGCACCTCACAGGGACGACTTGGGGCCCAGTACTTC
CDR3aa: CASTSQGRLGAQYF

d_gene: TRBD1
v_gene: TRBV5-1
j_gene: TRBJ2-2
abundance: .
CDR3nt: TGCGCCAGTGTACAGGGGGCTATCACCGGGGAGCTGTTTTTT
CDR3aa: CASVQGAITGELFF

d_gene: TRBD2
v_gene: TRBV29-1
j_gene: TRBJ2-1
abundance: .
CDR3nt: TGCAGCGTTGGTAGCGGGGGGGCCAGCTCCTACAATGAGCAGTTCTTC
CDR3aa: CSVGSGGASSYNEQFF

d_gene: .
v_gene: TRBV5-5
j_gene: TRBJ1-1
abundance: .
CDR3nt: TGTGCCAGCAGCTTGTCCCAGGGAGGAAACACTGAAGCTTTCTTT
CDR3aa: CASSLSQGGNTEAFF

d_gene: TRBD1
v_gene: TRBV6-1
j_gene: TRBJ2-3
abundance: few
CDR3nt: TGTGCCAGCAGTGAACGGACTGGGGGACAGAGCACAGATACGCAGTATTTT
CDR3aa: CASSERTGGQSTDTQYF

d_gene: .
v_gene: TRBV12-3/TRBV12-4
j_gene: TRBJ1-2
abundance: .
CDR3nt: TGTGCCAGCAGCCCGAAGAGAAGCCATGGCTACACCTTC
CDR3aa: CASSPKRSHGYTF

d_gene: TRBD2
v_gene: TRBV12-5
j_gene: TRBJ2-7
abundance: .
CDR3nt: TGTGCTAGTGGTCTAGCGGGGGCCTACGAGCAGTACTTC
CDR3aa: CASGLAGAYEQYF

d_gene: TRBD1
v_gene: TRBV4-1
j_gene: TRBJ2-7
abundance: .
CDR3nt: TGCGCCAGCAGCGTTAGACAGGGTACCTACGAGCAGTACTTC
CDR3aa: CASSVRQGTYEQYF

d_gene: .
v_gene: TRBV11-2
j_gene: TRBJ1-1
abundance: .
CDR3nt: TGTGCCAGCAGCCTCCCAGGTGCCCAAGGGGGCACTGAAGCTTTCTTT
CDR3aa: CASSLPGAQGGTEAFF

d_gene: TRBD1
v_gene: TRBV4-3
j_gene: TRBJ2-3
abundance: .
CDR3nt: TGCGCCAGCAGCCAAGCCTCGGGACAGGGGGCTAGTGATACGCAGTATTTT
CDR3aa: CASSQASGQGASDTQYF

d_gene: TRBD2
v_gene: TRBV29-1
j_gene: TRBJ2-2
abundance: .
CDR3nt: TGCAGCGTGCCCGGGGGGGGCGCGTACACCGGGGAGCTGTTTTTT
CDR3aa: CSVPGGGAYTGELFF

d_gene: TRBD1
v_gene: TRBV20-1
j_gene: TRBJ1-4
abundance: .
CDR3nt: TGCAGTGCTAGTGACCCCCGGGACAGGGTTGAAAAACTGTTTTTT
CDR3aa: CSASDPRDRVEKLFF

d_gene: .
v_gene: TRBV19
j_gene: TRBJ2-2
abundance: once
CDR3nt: TGTGCCAGTAGTATAAGGGGCAGTAACACCGGGGAGCTGTTTTTT
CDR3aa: CASSIRGSNTGELFF

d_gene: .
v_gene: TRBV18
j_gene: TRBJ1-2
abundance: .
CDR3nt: TGTGCCAGCTCACCATTGACGGACAGTTTCTTTGGGGGCTACACCTTC
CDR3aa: CASSPLTDSFFGGYTF

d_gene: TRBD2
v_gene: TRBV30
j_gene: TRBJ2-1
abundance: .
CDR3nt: TGTGCCTGGCCGCCCTCCCCGCGGGGGGGCCCTTATGAGCAGTTCTTC
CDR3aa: CAWPPSPRGGPYEQFF

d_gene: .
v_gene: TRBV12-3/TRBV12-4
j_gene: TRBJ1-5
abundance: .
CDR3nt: TGTGCCAGCAGTCCCCTACCCAGGCAGCCCCAGCATTTT
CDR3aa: CASSPLPRQPQHF

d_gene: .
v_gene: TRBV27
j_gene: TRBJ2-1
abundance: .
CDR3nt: TGTGCCAGCAGTTTGCTCGGTGAGCAGTTCTTC
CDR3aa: CASSLLGEQFF

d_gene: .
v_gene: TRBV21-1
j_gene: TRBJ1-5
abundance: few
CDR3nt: TGTGCCAGCAGCACCCGGAAATTACAGCTCAATCAGCCCCAGCATTTT
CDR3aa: CASSTRKLQLNQPQHF

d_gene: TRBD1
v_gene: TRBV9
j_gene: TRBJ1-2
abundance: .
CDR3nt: TGTGCCAGCAGCGCTCTACAGGGGGCGCGGGGCTATGGCTACACCTTC
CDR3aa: CASSALQGARGYGYTF

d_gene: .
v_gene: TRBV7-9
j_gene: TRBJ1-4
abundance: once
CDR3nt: TGTGCCAGCAGCTCCCCCCTAGTTGCAACTAATGAAAAACTGTTTTTT
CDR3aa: CASSSPLVATNEKLFF

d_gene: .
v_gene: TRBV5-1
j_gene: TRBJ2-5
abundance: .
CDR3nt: TGCGCCAGCAGCTTGCAGGGGCGCCGAGAGACCCAGTACTTC
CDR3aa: CASSLQGRRETQYF

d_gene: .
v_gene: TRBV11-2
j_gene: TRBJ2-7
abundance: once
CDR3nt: TGTGCCAGCAGCTTAGCGTTGGGGGCCGCCTCGCAGTACTTC
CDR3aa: CASSLALGAASQYF

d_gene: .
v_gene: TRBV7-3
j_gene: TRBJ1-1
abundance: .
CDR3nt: TGTGCCAGCAGCTCCGGACAGACCTCTGAAGCTTTCTTT
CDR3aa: CASSSGQTSEAFF

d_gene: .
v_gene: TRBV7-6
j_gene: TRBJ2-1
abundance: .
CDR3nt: TGTGCCAGCAGCTTAGCGCAGGGGAGGGGTGGGGGTGAGCAGTTCTTC
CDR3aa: CASSLAQGRGGGEQFF

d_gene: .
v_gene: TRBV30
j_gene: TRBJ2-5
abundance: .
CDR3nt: TGTGCCTGGAGTTTCAGGGTCCCCCGCCAAGGGACCCAGTACTTC
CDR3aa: CAWSFRVPRQGTQYF

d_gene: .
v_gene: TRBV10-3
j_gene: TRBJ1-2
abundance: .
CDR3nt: TGTGCCATCAGGCCGCAGGCCAACGTCTATGGCTACACCTTC
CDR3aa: CAIRPQANVYGYTF

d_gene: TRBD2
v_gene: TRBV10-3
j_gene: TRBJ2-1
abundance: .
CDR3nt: TGTGCCATCAGTGAGTCGGCGGGGGGTGAGCAGTTCTTC
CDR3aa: CAISESAGGEQFF

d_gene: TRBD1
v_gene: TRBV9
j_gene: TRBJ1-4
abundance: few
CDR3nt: TGTGCCAGCAGCGTAGGGACAGGGTCCAATGAAAAACTGTTTTTT
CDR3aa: CASSVGTGSNEKLFF

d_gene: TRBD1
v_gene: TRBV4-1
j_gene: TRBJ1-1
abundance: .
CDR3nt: TGCGCCAGCAGCCCTAATATCGGGGGGACAGGGGGCATTACAGCTTTCTTT
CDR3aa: CASSPNIGGTGGITAFF

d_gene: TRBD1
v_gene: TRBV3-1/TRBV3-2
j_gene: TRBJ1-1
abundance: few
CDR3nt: TGTGCCAGCAGCCACGACAGGGGGAGAGAGAGAACTGAAGCTTTCTTT
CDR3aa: CASSHDRGRERTEAFF

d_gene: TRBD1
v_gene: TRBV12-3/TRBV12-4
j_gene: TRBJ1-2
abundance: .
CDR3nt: TGTGCCAGCAGCCAAACAGGGGATTACACCTTC
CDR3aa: CASSQTGDYTF

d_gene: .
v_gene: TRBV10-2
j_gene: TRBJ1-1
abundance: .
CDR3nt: TGCGCCAGCTACGGGCGGGGGTTGAACACTGAAGCTTTCTTT
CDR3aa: CASYGRGLNTEAFF

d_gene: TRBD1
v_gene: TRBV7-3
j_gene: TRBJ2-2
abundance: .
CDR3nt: TGTGCCAGCAGCTTACGACAGGGGGCTGCCACCGGGGAGCTGTTTTTT
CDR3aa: CASSLRQGAATGELFF

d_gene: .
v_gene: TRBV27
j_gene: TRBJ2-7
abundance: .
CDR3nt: TGTGCCAGCAGCCAACCAGCGGATGGGAGCTACGAGCAGTACTTC
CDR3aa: CASSQPADGSYEQYF